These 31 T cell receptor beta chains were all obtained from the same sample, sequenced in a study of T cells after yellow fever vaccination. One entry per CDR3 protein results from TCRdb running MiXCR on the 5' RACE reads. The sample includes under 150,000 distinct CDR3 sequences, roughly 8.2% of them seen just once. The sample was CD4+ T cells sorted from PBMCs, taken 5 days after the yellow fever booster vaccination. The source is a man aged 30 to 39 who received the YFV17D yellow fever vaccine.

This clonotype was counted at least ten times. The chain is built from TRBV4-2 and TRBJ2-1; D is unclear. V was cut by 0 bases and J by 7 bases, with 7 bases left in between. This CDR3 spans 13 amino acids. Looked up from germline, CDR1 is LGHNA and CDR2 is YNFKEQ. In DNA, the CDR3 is TGTGCCAGCAGCCAAGATGGGCGGAATGAGCAGTTCTTC. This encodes CASSQDGRNEQFF.

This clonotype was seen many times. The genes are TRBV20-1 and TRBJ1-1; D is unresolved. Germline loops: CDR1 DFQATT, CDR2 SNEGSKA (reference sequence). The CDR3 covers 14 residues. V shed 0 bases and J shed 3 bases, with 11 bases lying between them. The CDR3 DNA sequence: TGCAGTGCTAGAGAAATAGGGTGGGACACTGAAGCTTTCTTT. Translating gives CSAREIGWDTEAFF.

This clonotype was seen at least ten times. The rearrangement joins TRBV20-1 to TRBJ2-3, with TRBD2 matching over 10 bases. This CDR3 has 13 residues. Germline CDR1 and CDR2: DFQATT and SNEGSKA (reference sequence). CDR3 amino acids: CRARTSGSDTQYF. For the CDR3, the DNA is TGCAGGGCCCGGACTAGCGGATCAGATACGCAGTATTTT.

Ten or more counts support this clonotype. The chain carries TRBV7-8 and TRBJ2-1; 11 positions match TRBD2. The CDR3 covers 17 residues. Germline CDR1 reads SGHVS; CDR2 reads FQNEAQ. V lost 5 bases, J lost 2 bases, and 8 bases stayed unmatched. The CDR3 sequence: CASSPRSGRAAYNEQFF. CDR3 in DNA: TGTGCCAGCAGCCCACGTAGCGGGAGGGCCGCCTACAATGAGCAGTTCTTC.

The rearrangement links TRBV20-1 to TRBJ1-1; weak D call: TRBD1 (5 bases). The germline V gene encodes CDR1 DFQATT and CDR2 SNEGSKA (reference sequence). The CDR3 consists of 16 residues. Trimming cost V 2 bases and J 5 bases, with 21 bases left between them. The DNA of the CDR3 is TGCAGTGCTAGACCCGCAGGGCATCGGAGGCGTACTGAAGCTTTCTTT. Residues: CSARPAGHRRRTEAFF.

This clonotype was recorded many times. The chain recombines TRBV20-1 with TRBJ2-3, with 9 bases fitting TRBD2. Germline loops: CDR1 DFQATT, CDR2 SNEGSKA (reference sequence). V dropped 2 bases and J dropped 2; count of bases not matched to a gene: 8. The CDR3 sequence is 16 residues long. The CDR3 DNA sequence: TGCAGTGCTAGAAACTTACTAGCGGGCCTCACAGATACGCAGTATTTT. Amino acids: CSARNLLAGLTDTQYF.

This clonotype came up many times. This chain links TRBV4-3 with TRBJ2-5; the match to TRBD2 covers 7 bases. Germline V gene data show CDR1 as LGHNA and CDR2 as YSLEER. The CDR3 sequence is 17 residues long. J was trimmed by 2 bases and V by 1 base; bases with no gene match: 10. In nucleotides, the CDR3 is TGCGCCAGCAGCCAAGGTGGACGAGCGGGACCACAAGAGACCCAGTACTTC. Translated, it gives CASSQGGRAGPQETQYF.

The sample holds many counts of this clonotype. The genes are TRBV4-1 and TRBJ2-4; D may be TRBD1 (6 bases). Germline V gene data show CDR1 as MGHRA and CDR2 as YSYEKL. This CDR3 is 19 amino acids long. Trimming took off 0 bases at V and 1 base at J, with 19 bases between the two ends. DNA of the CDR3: TGCGCCAGCAGCCAAGATGAGGGTATGGGGGCGAGGGCCAAAAACATTCAGTACTTC. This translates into CASSQDEGMGARAKNIQYF.

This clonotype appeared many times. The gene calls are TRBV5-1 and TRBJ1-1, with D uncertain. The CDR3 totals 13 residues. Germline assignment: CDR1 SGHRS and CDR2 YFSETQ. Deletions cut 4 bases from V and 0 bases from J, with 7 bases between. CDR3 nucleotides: TGCGCCAGCAGCCCGACACTGAACACTGAAGCTTTCTTT. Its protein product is CASSPTLNTEAFF.

CDR3 loop: CASSVGVGNTIYF. Written as DNA, the CDR3 is TGTGCCAGCAGCGTAGGGGTTGGAAACACCATATATTTT. The chain is built from TRBV7-2 and TRBJ1-3; D may be TRBD1 (5 bases). Trimming took off 5 bases at V and 3 bases at J, with 8 bases between the two ends. CDR1 and CDR2 from the germline V gene are SGHTA and FQGNSA. This CDR3 has 13 amino acids. Full variable domain (remainder filled in from reference TRBV7-2 and TRBJ1-3): GAGVSQSPSNKVTEKGKDVELRCDPISGHTALYWYRQSLGQGLEFLIYFQGNSAPDKSGLPSDRFSAERTGGSVSTLTIQRTQQEDSAVYLCASSVGVGNTIYFGEGSWLTVV.

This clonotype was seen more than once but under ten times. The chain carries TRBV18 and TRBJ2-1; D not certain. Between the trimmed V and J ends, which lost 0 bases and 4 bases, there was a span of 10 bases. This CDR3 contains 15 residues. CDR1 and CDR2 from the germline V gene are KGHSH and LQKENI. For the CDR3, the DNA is TGTGCCAGCTCACCACCGTCGGGCGGTTACAATGAGCAGTTCTTC. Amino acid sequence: CASSPPSGGYNEQFF.

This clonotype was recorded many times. The CDR3 coding sequence is TGCAGTGCTAGAGCCCCCCAGGGGGGGCACACTGAAGCTTTCTTT. It yields the protein CSARAPQGGHTEAFF. The chain couples TRBV20-1 to TRBJ1-1; 7 bases align to TRBD1. V trimming: 1 base; J trimming: 3 bases; junction bases outside the gene matches: 8. Germline-derived CDR1 and CDR2 are DFQATT and SNEGSKA (reference sequence). The CDR3 is 15 residues long.

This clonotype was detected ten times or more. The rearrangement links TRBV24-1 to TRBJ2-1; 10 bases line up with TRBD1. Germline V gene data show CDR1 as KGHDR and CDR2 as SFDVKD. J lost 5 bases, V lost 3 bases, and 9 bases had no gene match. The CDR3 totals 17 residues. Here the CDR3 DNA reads TGTGCCACCAGTGATGCCTCCGGGACAGGGGTTAACAATGAGCAGTTCTTC. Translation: CATSDASGTGVNNEQFF.

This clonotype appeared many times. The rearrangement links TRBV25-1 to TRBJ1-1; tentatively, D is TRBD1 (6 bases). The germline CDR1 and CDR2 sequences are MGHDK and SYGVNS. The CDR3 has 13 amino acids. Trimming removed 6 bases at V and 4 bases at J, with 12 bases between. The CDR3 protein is CASSGGVGTEAFF. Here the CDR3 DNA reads TGTGCCAGCAGCGGGGGCGTGGGCACTGAAGCTTTCTTT.

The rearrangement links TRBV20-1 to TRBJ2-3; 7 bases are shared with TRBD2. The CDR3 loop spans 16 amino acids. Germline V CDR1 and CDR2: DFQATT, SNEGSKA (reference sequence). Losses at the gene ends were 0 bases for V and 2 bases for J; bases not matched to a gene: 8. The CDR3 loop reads CSARDLRLAHTDTQYF. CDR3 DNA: TGCAGTGCTAGAGATCTAAGACTAGCCCACACAGATACGCAGTATTTT.

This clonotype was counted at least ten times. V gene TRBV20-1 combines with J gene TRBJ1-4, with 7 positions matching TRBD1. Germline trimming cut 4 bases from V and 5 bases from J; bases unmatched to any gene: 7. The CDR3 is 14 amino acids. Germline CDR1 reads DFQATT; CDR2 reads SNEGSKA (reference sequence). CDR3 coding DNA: TGCAGTGCTAACAGGGACAGCGGGAATGAAAAACTGTTTTTT. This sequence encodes CSANRDSGNEKLFF.

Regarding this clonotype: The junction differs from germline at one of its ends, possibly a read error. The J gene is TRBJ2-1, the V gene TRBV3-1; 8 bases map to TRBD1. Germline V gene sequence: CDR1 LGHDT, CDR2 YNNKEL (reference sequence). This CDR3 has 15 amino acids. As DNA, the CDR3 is TGTGCCAGCTGCCAAGGGACAGGACTTGACAATGAGCAGTTCTTC. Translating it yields CASCQGTGLDNEQFF.

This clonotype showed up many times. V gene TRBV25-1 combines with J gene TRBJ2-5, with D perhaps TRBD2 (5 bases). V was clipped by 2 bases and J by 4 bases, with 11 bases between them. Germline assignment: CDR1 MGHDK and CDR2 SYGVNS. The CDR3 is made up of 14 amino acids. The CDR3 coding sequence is TGTGCCAGCAGTGAAGGACTGAGGAGAGAGACCCAGTACTTC. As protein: CASSEGLRRETQYF.

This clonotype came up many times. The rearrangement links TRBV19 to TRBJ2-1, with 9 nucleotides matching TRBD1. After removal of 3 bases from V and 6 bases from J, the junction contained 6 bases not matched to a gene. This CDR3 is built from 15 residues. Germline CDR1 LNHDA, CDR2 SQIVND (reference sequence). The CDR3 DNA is TGTGCCAGTAGTATCGGACAGGGGTTAGTCAATGAGCAGTTCTTC. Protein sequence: CASSIGQGLVNEQFF. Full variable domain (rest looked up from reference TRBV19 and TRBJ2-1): DGGITQSPKYLFRKEGQNVTLSCEQNLNHDAMYWYRQDPGQGLRLIYYSQIVNDFQKGDIAEGYSVSREKKESFPLTVTSAQKNPTAFYLCASSIGQGLVNEQFFGPGTRLTVL.

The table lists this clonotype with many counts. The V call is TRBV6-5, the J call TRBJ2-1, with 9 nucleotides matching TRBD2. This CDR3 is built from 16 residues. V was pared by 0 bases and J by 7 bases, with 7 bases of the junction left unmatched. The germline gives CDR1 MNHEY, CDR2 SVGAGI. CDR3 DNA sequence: TGTGCCAGCAGTTACTCGTGGCCGCGGGGGGGAAATGAGCAGTTCTTC. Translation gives CASSYSWPRGGNEQFF.

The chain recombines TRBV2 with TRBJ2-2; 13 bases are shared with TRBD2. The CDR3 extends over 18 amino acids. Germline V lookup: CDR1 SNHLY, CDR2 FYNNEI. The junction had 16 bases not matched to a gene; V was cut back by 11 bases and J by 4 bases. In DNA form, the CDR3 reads TGTGCCCGCTGTTCCCGCAGACTAGCGGGAGGCCTCACCGGGGAGCTGTTTTTT. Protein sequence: CARCSRRLAGGLTGELFF.

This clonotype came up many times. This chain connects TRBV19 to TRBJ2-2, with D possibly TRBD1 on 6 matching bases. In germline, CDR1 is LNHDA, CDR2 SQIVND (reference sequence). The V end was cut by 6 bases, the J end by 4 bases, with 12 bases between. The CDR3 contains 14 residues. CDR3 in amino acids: CASRYRVRTGELFF. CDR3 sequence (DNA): TGTGCCAGTAGGTACAGGGTTCGCACCGGGGAGCTGTTTTTT.

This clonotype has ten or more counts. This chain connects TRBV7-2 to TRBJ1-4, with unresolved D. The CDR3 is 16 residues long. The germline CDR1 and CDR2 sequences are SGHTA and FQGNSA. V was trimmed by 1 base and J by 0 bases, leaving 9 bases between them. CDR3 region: CASSLGRLTTNEKLFF. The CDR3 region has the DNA TGTGCCAGCAGCTTAGGGCGACTGACAACTAATGAAAAACTGTTTTTT.

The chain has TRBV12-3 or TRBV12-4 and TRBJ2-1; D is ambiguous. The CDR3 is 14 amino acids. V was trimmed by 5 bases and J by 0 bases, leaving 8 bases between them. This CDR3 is CASSRKSSYNEQFF. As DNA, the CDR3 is TGTGCCAGCAGTCGGAAGAGCTCCTACAATGAGCAGTTCTTC.

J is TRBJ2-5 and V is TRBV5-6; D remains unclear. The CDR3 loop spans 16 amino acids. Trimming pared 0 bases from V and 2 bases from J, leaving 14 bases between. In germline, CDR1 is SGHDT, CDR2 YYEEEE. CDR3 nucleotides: TGTGCCAGCAGCTTGGCGACCCCCTTGGAACAAGAGACCCAGTACTTC. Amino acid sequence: CASSLATPLEQETQYF. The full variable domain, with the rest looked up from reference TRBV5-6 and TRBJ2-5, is DAGVTQSPTHLIKTRGQQVTLRCSPKSGHDTVSWYQQALGQGPQFIFQYYEEEERQRGNFPDRFSGHQFPNYSSELNVNALLLGDSALYLCASSLATPLEQETQYFGPGTRLLVL.

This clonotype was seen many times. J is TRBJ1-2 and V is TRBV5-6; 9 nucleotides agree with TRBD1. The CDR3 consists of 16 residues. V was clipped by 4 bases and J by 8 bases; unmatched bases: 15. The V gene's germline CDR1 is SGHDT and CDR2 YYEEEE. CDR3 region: CASSRDRDRSRRGYTF. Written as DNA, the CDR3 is TGTGCCAGCAGCCGGGACAGGGATAGGAGCCGTAGAGGCTACACCTTC. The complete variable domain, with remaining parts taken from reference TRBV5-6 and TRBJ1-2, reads DAGVTQSPTHLIKTRGQQVTLRCSPKSGHDTVSWYQQALGQGPQFIFQYYEEEERQRGNFPDRFSGHQFPNYSSELNVNALLLGDSALYLCASSRDRDRSRRGYTFGSGTRLTVV.

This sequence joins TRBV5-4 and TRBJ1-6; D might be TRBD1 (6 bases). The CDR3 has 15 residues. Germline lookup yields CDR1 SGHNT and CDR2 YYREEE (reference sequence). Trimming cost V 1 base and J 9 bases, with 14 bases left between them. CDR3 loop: CASSLTSGDISPLHF. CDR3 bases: TGTGCCAGCAGCTTGACGTCAGGGGACATTTCACCCCTCCACTTT.

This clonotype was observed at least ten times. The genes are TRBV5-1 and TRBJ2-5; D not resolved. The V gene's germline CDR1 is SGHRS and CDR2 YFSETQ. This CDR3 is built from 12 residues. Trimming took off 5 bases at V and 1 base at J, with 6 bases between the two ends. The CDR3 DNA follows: TGCGCCAGCAGAAAACCCCAAGAGACCCAGTACTTC. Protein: CASRKPQETQYF.

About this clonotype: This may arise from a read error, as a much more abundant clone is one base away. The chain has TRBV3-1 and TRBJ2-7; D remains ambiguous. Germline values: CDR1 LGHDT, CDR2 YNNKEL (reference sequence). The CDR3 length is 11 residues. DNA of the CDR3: TGTGCCACCAGCAGGCTGGGCGAGCAGTACTTC. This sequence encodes CATSRLGEQYF.

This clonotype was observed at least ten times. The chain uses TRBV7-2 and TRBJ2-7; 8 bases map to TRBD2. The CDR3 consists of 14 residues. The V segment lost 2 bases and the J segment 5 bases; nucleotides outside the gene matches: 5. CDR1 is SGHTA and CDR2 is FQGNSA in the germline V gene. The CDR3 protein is CASSLRGSGDEQYF. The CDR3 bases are TGTGCCAGCAGCTTAAGGGGTAGCGGGGACGAGCAGTACTTC.

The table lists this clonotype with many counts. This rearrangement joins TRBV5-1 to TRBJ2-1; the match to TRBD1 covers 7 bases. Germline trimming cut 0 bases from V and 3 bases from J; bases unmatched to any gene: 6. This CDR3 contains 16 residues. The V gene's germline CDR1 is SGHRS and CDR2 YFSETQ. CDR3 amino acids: CASSLVTGSLYNEQFF. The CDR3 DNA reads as TGCGCCAGCAGCTTGGTGACAGGGAGTCTCTACAATGAGCAGTTCTTC. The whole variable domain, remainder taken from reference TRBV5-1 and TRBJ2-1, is KAGVTQTPRYLIKTRGQQVTLSCSPISGHRSVSWYQQTPGQGLQFLFEYFSETQRNKGNFPGRFSGRQFSNSRSEMNVSTLELGDSALYLCASSLVTGSLYNEQFFGPGTRLTVL.